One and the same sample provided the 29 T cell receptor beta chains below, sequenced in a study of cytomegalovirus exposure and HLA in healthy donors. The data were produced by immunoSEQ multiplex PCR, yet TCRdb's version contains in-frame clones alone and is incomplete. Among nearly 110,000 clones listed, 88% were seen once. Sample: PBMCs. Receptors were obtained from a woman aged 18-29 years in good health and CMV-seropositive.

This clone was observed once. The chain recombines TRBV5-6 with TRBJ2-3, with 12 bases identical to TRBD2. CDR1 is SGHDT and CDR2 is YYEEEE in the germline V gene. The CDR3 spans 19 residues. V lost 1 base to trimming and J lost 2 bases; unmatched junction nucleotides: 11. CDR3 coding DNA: TGTGCCAGCAGCTTGTTCCTAGCGGGGGGGAGGAGGGTCACAGATACGCAGTATTTT. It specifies CASSLFLAGGRRVTDTQYF.

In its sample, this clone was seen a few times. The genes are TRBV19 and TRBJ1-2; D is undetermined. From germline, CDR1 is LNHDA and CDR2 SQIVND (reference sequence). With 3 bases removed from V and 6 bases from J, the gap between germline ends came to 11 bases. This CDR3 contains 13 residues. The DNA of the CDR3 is TGTGCCAGTAGTATGATAGGAGGTGATGGCTACACCTTC. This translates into CASSMIGGDGYTF.

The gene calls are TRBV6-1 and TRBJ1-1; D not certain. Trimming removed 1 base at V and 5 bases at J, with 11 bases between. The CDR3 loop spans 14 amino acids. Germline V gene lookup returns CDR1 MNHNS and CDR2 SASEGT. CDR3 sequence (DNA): TGTGCCAGCAGTGAAGGCGGAACTGGTACTGAAGCTTTCTTT. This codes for CASSEGGTGTEAFF.

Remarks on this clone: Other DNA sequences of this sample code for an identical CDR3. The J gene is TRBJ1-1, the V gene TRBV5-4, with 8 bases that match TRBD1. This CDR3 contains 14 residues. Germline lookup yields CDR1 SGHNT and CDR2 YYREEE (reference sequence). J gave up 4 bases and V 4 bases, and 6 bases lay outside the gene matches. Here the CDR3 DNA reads TGTGCCAGCAGCCTAGGACAGGGTGGCACTGAAGCTTTCTTT. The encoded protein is CASSLGQGGTEAFF.

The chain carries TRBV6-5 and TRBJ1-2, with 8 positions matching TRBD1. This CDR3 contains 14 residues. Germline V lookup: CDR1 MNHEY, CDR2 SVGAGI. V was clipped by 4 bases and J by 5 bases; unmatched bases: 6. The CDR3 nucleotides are TGTGCCAGCAGTTCGCCGGGACAGGTGTATGGCTACACCTTC. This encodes CASSSPGQVYGYTF.

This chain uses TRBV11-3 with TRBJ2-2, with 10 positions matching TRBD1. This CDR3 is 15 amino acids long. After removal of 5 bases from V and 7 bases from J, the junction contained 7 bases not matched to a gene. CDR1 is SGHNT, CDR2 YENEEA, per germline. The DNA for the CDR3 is TGTGCCAGCAGCCCAGGGACAGGGGATGGCGGGGAGCTGTTTTTT. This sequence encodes CASSPGTGDGGELFF. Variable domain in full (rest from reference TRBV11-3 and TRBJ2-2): EAGVVQSPRYKIIEKKQPVAFWCNPISGHNTLYWYLQNLGQGPELLIRYENEEAVDDSQLPKDRFSAERLKGVDSTLKIQPAELGDSAVYLCASSPGTGDGGELFFGEGSRLTVL.

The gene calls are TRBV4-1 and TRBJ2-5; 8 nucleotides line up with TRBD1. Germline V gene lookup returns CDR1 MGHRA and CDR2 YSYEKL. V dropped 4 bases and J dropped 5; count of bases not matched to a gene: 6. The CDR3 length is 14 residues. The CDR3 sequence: CASSRGQEGETQYF. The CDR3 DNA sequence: TGCGCCAGCAGCCGGGGACAGGAGGGGGAGACCCAGTACTTC.

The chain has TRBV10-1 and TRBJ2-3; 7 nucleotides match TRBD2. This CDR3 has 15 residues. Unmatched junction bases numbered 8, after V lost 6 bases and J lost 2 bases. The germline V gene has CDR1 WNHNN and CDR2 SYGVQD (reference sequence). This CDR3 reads CASSPLATNTDTQYF. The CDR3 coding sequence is TGCGCCAGCAGCCCACTAGCGACCAACACAGATACGCAGTATTTT.

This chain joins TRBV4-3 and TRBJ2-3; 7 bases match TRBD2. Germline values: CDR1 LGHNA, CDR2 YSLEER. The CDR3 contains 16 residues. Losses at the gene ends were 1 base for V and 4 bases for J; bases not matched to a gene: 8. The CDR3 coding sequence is TGCGCCAGCAGCCAAGTCCCAGCGGGGCGGGCAGATACGCAGTATTTT. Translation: CASSQVPAGRADTQYF.

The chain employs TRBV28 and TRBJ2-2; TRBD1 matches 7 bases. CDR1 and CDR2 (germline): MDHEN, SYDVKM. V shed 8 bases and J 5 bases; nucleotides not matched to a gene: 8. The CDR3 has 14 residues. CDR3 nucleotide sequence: TGTGCCAGCGTTCGGGACAGACCAACCGGGGAGCTGTTTTTT. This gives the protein CASVRDRPTGELFF.

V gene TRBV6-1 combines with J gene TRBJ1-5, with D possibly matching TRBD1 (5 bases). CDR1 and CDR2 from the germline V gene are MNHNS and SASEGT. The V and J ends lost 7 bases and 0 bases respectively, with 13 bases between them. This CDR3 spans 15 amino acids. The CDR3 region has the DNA TGTGCCAGCAACAGAGACAGTAATAGCAATCAGCCCCAGCATTTT. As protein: CASNRDSNSNQPQHF.

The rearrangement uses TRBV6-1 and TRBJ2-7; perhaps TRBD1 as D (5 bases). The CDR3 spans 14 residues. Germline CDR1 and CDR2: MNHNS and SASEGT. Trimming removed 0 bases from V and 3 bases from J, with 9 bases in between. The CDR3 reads CASSEAGPLYEQYV. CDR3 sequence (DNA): TGTGCCAGCAGTGAAGCGGGGCCTCTCTACGAGCAGTACGTC.

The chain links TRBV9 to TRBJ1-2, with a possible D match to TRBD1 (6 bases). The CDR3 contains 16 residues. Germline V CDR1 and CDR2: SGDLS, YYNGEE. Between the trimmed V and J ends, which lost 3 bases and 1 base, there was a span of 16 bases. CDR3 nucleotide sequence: TGTGCCAGCAGCGCCCCGACAGGAACGAATAACTATGGCTACACCTTC. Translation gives CASSAPTGTNNYGYTF.

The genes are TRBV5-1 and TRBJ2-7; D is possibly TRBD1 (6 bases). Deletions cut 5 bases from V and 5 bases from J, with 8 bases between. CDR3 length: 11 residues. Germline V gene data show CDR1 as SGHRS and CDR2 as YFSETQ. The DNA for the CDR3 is TGCGCCAGCAGGGGGACACACGAGCAGTACTTC. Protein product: CASRGTHEQYF.

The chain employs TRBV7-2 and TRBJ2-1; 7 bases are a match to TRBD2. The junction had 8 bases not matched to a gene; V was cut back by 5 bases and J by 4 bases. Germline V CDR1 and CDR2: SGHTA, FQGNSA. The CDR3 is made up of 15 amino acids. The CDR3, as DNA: TGTGCCAGCAGCCTCCTAGGCGGGGGTTACAATGAGCAGTTCTTC. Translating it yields CASSLLGGGYNEQFF.

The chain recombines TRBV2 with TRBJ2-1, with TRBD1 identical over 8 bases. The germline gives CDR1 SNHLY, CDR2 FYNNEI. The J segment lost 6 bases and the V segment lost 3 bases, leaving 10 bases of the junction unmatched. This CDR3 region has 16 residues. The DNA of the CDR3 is TGTGCCAGCAGTGAGAGTCTTGGACAGGGCTTCAATGAGCAGTTCTTC. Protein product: CASSESLGQGFNEQFF. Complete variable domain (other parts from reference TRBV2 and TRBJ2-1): EPEVTQTPSHQVTQMGQEVILRCVPISNHLYFYWYRQILGQKVEFLVSFYNNEISEKSEIFDDQFSVERPDGSNFTLKIRSTKLEDSAMYFCASSESLGQGFNEQFFGPGTRLTVL.

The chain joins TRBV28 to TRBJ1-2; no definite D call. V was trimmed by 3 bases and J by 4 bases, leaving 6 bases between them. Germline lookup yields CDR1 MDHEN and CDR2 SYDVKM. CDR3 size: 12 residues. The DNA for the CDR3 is TGTGCCAGCAGTTTCACAATCTATGGCTACACCTTC. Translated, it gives CASSFTIYGYTF.

DNA for the CDR3: TGTGCCAGCAGGACAGTGGAGCGGGTAACTGAAGCTTTCTTT. Translated: CASRTVERVTEAFF. The genes are TRBV6-5 and TRBJ1-1, with D possibly TRBD1 on 5 matching bases. The CDR3 sequence is 14 residues long. V shed 6 bases and J shed 5 bases, with 16 bases lying between them. Germline CDR1 reads MNHEY; CDR2 reads SVGAGI.

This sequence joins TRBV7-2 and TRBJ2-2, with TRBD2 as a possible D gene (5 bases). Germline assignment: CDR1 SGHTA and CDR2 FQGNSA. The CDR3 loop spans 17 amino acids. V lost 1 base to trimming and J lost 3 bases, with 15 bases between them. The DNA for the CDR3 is TGTGCCAGCAGCTTAGGTTTCGGGGTACTAGACACCGGGGAGCTGTTTTTT. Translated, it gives CASSLGFGVLDTGELFF.

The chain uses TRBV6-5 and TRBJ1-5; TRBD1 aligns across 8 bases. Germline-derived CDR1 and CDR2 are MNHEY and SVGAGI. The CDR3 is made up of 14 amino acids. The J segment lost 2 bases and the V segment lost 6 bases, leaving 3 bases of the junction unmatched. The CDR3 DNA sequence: TGTGCCAGCAGCCAGGGGGCAGGCAATCAGCCCCAGCATTTT. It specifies CASSQGAGNQPQHF.

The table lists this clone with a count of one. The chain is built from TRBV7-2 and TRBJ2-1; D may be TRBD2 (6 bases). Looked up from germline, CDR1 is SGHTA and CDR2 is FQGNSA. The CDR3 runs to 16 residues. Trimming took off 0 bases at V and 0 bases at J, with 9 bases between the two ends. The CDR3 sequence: CASSLAGGNSYNEQFF. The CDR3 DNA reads TGTGCCAGCAGCTTAGCCGGGGGAAACTCCTACAATGAGCAGTTCTTC.

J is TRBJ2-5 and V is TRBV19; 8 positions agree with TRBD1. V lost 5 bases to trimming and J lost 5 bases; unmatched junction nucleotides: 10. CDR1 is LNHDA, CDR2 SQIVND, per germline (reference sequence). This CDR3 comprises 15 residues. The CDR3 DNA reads TGTGCCAGTAGTCCGAGGACAGGGCGAGGGGAGACCCAGTACTTC. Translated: CASSPRTGRGETQYF.

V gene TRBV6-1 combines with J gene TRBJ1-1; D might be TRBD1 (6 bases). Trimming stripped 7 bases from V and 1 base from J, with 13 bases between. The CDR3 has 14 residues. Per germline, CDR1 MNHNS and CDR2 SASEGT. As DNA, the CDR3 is TGTGCCAGCACTCCGGGGACACCGAACACTGAAGCTTTCTTT. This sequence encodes CASTPGTPNTEAFF.

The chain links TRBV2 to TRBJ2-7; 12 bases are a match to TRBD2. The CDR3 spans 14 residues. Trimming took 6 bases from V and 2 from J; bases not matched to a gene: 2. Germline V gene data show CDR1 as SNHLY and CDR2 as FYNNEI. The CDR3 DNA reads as TGTGCCAGCAGAGCTAGCGGGGGGGCCTACGAGCAGTACTTC. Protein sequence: CASRASGGAYEQYF.

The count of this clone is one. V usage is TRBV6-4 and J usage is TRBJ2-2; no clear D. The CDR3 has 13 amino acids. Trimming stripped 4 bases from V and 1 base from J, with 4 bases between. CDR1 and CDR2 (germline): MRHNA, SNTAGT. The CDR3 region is CASSGQNTGELFF. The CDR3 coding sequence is TGTGCCAGCAGTGGACAGAACACCGGGGAGCTGTTTTTT.

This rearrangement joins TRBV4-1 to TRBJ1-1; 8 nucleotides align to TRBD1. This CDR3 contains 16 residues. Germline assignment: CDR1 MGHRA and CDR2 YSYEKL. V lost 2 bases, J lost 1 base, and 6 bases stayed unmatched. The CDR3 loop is CASSQLGQGKNTEAFF. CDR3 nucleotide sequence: TGCGCCAGCAGCCAACTCGGACAGGGTAAGAACACTGAAGCTTTCTTT.

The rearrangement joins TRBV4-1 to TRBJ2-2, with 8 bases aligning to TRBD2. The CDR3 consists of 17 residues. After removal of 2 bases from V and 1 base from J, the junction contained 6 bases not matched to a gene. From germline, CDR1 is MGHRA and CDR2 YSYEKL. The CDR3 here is CASSQRFAGGNTGELFF. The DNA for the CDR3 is TGCGCCAGCAGCCAACGGTTCGCGGGGGGGAACACCGGGGAGCTGTTTTTT.

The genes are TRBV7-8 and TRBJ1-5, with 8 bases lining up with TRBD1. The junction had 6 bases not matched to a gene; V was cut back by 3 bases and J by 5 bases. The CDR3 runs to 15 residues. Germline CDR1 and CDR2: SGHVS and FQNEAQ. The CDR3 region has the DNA TGTGCCAGCAGCTTCCGGGACAGGCATGATCAGCCCCAGCATTTT. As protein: CASSFRDRHDQPQHF.

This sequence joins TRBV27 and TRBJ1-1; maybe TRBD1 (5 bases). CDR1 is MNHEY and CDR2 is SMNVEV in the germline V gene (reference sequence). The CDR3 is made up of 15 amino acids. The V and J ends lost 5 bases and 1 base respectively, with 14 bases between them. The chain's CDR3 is CASSLGGAGNTEAFF. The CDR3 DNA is TGTGCCAGCAGTCTCGGGGGAGCCGGGAACACTGAAGCTTTCTTT.